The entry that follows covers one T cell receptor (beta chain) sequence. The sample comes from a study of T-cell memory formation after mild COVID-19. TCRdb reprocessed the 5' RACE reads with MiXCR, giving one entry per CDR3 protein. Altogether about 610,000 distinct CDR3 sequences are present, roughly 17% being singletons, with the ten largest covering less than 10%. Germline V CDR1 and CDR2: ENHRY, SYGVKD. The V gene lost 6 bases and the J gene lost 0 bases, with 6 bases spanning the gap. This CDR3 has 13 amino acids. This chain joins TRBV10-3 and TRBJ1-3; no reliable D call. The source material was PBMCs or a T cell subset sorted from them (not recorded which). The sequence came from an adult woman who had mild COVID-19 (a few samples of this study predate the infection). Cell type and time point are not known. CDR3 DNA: TGTGCCATCAGGTCCTACTCTGGAAACACCATATATTTT. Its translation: CAIRSYSGNTIYF.